What follows describes a single TCR beta chain. Its binding antigen is unknown. Per-base qualities were not stored, and no clone one base away is much larger. This record belongs to a study of blood T cell repertoires in COVID-19 (dated by TCRdb to 2020 to 2021). As for the study more broadly: Samples from collaborators originated in the United States, Italy and Spain and spanned both the acute and convalescent phases of COVID-19. The prospective study material was composed of cDNA or gDNA derived from T cells, B-cell-depleted T cells, or PBMCs. Where available, HLA class I and class II types were taken from metadata supplied by the sample provider and were not determined by assay-based typing. The repertoires were released in a freely available public database meant as a resource for research on the immune response to SARS-CoV-2. Deeply sampled blood TCRbeta repertoires from subjects exposed to, actively infected with, or recovered from COVID-19 were included in the dataset. The sample metadata nearly always contained a de-identified subject ID, COVID-19 status, age in years and sex. The samples were drawn from the first 160 participants of the ongoing ImmuneRACE study and from 1,254 subjects provided by 6 global collaborators.

One collaborating source in Seattle enrolled patients while the patients were actively infected and followed the patients over time throughout the course of disease. Collaborating institutions collected whole blood in K2EDTA tubes following their own protocols. Collaborator samples were shipped for TCRbeta analysis as frozen whole blood, isolated PBMCs, or DNA extracted from either sample type. CDR1 and CDR2, looked up from the germline V gene, are SGHAT and FQNNGV. The V and J ends are trimmed by 1 base and 11 bases, leaving 17 bases between them. Reading from cysteine to phenylalanine, the CDR3 counts 14 amino acids. The CDR3 DNA has 42 bases and is translated from base 1. The full study reports these points: The amount of clinical and demographic metadata varied by source and participant and was provided uncurated.

TCRbeta CDR3 regions were amplified from genomic DNA using the immunoSEQ Assay, a bias-controlled multiplex PCR. In the paper's pipeline: The number of nucleated cells in each sample was estimated by amplification of reference gene primers within the assay. To quantify the absolute abundance of each unique TCRbeta CDR3 rearrangement, sequence reads were collapsed and filtered. For each sample, productive Simpson clonality was calculated as the square root of Simpson's diversity index over productive rearrangements. In TCRdb, the immuneACCESS table is reduced to in-frame sequences with V and J assigned. These tables do not hold every clone; where another copy was compared, an unresolved V gene accounts for under half, and the others remain unexplained. V and J calls and clone size are given by that table; D and trimming were obtained from the DNA. The sample table records over 85,000 clones; roughly 90% of these occur just once. The ten largest clones add up to more than 1.5% of the sample.

The chain is encoded by TRBV11-2 joined to TRBJ1-1, with TRBD1 as a weak D call on 6 bases. Sequencing was performed on peripheral blood. The source is a woman in her forties or fifties with COVID-19, enrolled during active disease. The bases are TGTGCCAGCAGCTTAGCTCCACAGGGCTCGGTCGCTTTCTTT. It encodes CASSLAPQGSVAFF.